A single sample gave rise to the 4 T cell receptor beta chains below, sequenced in a study of shared clonotypes between healthy human individuals. Clones were sequenced by immunoSEQ multiplex PCR, and TCRdb holds only the in-frame ones, with some missing. The table records hundreds of thousands of clones, around 74% of them present only once. Sequencing input: memory CD4+ T cells sorted from blood. Specified subset: CD45RA-negative fraction. These receptors originate from a man aged 25 to 40 in good health.

A single count supports this clone. The V and J genes are TRBV6-4 and TRBJ1-1; D may be TRBD1 (5 bases). CDR3 length equals 12 residues. V was shortened by 2 bases and J by 8 bases, with 9 bases between the two germline ends. Germline V CDR1 and CDR2: MRHNA, SNTAGT. CDR3 DNA: TGTGCCAGCAGTGACGACAGACCCGAAGCTTTCTTT. Residues: CASSDDRPEAFF.

The table lists this clone with a count of one. V is TRBV6-6 and J is TRBJ1-1; D perhaps matches TRBD1 (5 bases). There are 13 residues in the CDR3. The V end was cut by 6 bases, the J end by 6 bases, with 14 bases between. CDR1 is MNHNY and CDR2 is SVGAGI in the germline V gene (reference sequence). Here the CDR3 DNA reads TGTGCCAGCAGATACGGGGGGAAGGCTGAAGCTTTCTTT. It is translated as CASRYGGKAEAFF.

The rearrangement joins TRBV4-3 to TRBJ2-1; 8 nucleotides agree with TRBD2. The CDR3 has 16 residues. After removal of 1 base from V and 3 bases from J, the junction contained 5 bases not matched to a gene. Germline values: CDR1 LGHNA, CDR2 YSLEER. The CDR3 nucleotides read TGCGCCAGCAGCCAAGTAGCAGCGGGAGACTACAATGAGCAGTTCTTC. It codes for CASSQVAAGDYNEQFF.

The CDR3 nucleotides read TGTGCCAGCAGCTTGGCCGGGCTGAGCTCCTACGAGCAGTACTTC. Translation: CASSLAGLSSYEQYF. The J gene is TRBJ2-7, the V gene TRBV5-5; no firm D call. Germline V gene data show CDR1 as SGHKS and CDR2 as YYEKEE (reference sequence). The CDR3 has 15 amino acids. The V and J ends lost 0 bases and 0 bases respectively, with 10 bases between them.